These 21 T cell receptor beta chains originate from one sample sequenced in a study of blood T cell repertoires in COVID-19. Clones were sequenced by immunoSEQ multiplex PCR, and TCRdb holds only the in-frame ones, with some missing. The sample includes roughly 410,000 clones, approximately 89% of them seen just once. The sequencing input was peripheral blood. These receptors all stem from a woman between 35 and 50 years old with COVID-19, enrolled during active disease.

This clone was picked up a small number of times. The rearrangement joins TRBV11-2 to TRBJ2-1; tentatively, D is TRBD1 (5 bases). In germline, CDR1 is SGHAT, CDR2 FQNNGV. The CDR3 sequence is 14 residues long. V was pared by 1 base and J by 10 bases, with 14 bases between. Here the CDR3 reads CASSLVPQGTEQFF. The CDR3 DNA is TGTGCCAGCAGCTTAGTTCCCCAGGGAACGGAGCAGTTCTTC.

The CDR3 region has the DNA TGTGCCAGCTCCCCGCGTAGCATAAACACTGAAGCTTTCTTT. This gives the protein CASSPRSINTEAFF. The rearrangement uses TRBV2 and TRBJ1-1, with unresolved D. V lost 8 bases and J lost 2, with 15 bases in between. CDR3 length equals 14 residues. Germline V lookup: CDR1 SNHLY, CDR2 FYNNEI. Combining the CDR3 with reference TRBV2 and TRBJ1-1 gives the whole variable domain EPEVTQTPSHQVTQMGQEVILRCVPISNHLYFYWYRQILGQKVEFLVSFYNNEISEKSEIFDDQFSVERPDGSNFTLKIRSTKLEDSAMYFCASSPRSINTEAFFGQGTRLTVV.

This sequence joins TRBV5-5 and TRBJ2-6; 8 bases align to TRBD1. The CDR3 is made up of 19 amino acids. CDR1 SGHKS and CDR2 YYEKEE come from the germline V gene (reference sequence). V gave up 3 bases and J gave up 1 base; unmatched junction bases: 12. CDR3 amino acids: CASSWTGQAIVSGANVLTF. As DNA, the CDR3 is TGTGCCAGCAGCTGGACGGGACAGGCGATCGTATCTGGGGCCAACGTCCTGACTTTC.

The chain employs TRBV18 and TRBJ2-7; 8 nucleotides agree with TRBD1. The V and J ends lost 8 bases and 2 bases, in that order; junction bases with no gene match: 5. CDR1 is KGHSH and CDR2 is LQKENI in the germline V gene. This CDR3 contains 13 residues. DNA of the CDR3: TGTGCCAGCGCAACAGGGGGTCCCTACGAGCAGTACTTC. Protein: CASATGGPYEQYF.

The rearrangement uses TRBV29-1 and TRBJ2-1; 7 nucleotides agree with TRBD1. Looked up from germline, CDR1 is SQVTM and CDR2 is ANQGSEA. Trimming cost V 4 bases and J 0 bases; bases outside gene matches: 6. This CDR3 region has 15 residues. The CDR3 spells CSVVSQGVSYNEQFF. Here the CDR3 DNA reads TGCAGCGTTGTTTCGCAGGGGGTCTCCTACAATGAGCAGTTCTTC.

This CDR3 is CASSQGRLAPETQYF. As DNA, the CDR3 is TGCGCCAGCAGCCAAGGGAGGCTAGCGCCGGAGACCCAGTACTTC. The J gene is TRBJ2-5, the V gene TRBV4-3; D may be TRBD2 (6 bases). CDR3 length equals 15 residues. Trimming left V 1 base short and J 5 bases short, with 14 bases between. Germline CDR1 and CDR2: LGHNA and YSLEER.

The chain recombines TRBV5-1 with TRBJ2-1, with D maybe TRBD2 (6 bases). V was shortened by 4 bases and J by 3 bases, with 14 bases between the two germline ends. Germline loops: CDR1 SGHRS, CDR2 YFSETQ. This CDR3 comprises 15 residues. CDR3 DNA sequence: TGCGCCAGCAGCAAAGGGGATAGCGGCTACAATGAGCAGTTCTTC. This gives the protein CASSKGDSGYNEQFF.

V usage is TRBV9 and J usage is TRBJ2-3, with TRBD2 identical over 10 bases. The V gene end was trimmed by 0 bases and the J gene end by 4 bases; junction bases not matched to a gene: 2. Germline V lookup: CDR1 SGDLS, CDR2 YYNGEE. The CDR3 spans 15 residues. The CDR3 region has the DNA TGTGCCAGCAGCGTAGGGACTAGCGGCGCAGATACGCAGTATTTT. Encoded protein: CASSVGTSGADTQYF.

This chain links TRBV3-1 (or the pseudogene TRBV3-2) with TRBJ1-2; D gene unclear. The germline gives CDR1 LGHDT, CDR2 YNNKEL (reference sequence). The V and J ends lost 0 bases and 2 bases respectively, with 7 bases between them. There are 14 residues in the CDR3. CDR3 nucleotide sequence: TGTGCCAGCAGCCAAGATTACACAAACTATGGCTACACCTTC. This sequence encodes CASSQDYTNYGYTF.

V and J are TRBV7-2 and TRBJ2-3, with D uncertain. This CDR3 comprises 15 residues. CDR1 SGHTA and CDR2 FQGNSA come from the germline V gene. V lost 5 bases to trimming and J lost 2 bases, with 14 bases between them. Written as DNA, the CDR3 is TGTGCCAGCAGCGCGCGGAGCGTCGCCACAGATACGCAGTATTTT. Its translation: CASSARSVATDTQYF. Supplemented by reference TRBV7-2 and TRBJ2-3, the full variable domain reads GAGVSQSPSNKVTEKGKDVELRCDPISGHTALYWYRQSLGQGLEFLIYFQGNSAPDKSGLPSDRFSAERTGGSVSTLTIQRTQQEDSAVYLCASSARSVATDTQYFGPGTRLTVL.

This rearrangement joins TRBV7-8 to TRBJ2-4; TRBD2 matches 15 bases. After removal of 5 bases from V and 13 bases from J, the junction contained 9 bases not matched to a gene. CDR3 length: 15 amino acids. The V gene's germline CDR1 is SGHVS and CDR2 FQNEAQ. CDR3 in amino acids: CASSGTGTSGGPQYF. The CDR3 DNA sequence: TGTGCCAGCAGCGGAACCGGGACTAGCGGGGGGCCCCAGTACTTC.

This clone came up a few times. The J gene is TRBJ1-1, the V gene TRBV12-3 or TRBV12-4; 8 nucleotides line up with TRBD1. The CDR3 is made up of 13 amino acids. The junction had 7 bases not matched to a gene; V was cut back by 8 bases and J by 5 bases. The CDR3 spells CASGRDRRTEAFF. DNA of the CDR3: TGTGCCAGCGGACGGGACAGGAGGACTGAAGCTTTCTTT.

V gene TRBV18 combines with J gene TRBJ2-1; D remains unclear. The CDR3 runs 12 residues. Trimming left V 6 bases short and J 4 bases short, with 7 bases between. CDR1 and CDR2 from the germline V gene are KGHSH and LQKENI. The CDR3 region is CASSTGYNEQFF. The CDR3, as DNA: TGTGCCAGCTCTACTGGTTACAATGAGCAGTTCTTC.

V gene TRBV28 combines with J gene TRBJ2-6; D call uncertain. CDR1 and CDR2 from the germline V gene are MDHEN and SYDVKM. This CDR3 region has 17 residues. V was shortened by 4 bases and J by 0 bases, with 13 bases between the two germline ends. CDR3 amino acids: CASSYTHVVSGANVLTF. The DNA for the CDR3 is TGTGCCAGCAGTTACACACACGTCGTCTCTGGGGCCAACGTCCTGACTTTC.

J is TRBJ2-7 and V is TRBV9, with 9 bases identical to TRBD1. Germline CDR1 is SGDLS and CDR2 is YYNGEE. CDR3 length equals 16 residues. V was pared by 3 bases and J by 2 bases, with 9 bases of the junction left unmatched. CDR3 residues: CASSASPGTGPYEQYF. In nucleotides, the CDR3 is TGTGCCAGCAGCGCTTCGCCCGGGACAGGGCCCTACGAGCAGTACTTC.

V and J are TRBV5-6 and TRBJ1-3; unclear D gene. The germline V gene encodes CDR1 SGHDT and CDR2 YYEEEE. Trimming took 0 bases from V and 4 from J, leaving 14 bases between them. This CDR3 region has 16 residues. The CDR3, as DNA: TGTGCCAGCAGCTTGGATTCCGAGGCCACAGGAAACACCATATATTTT. Translation: CASSLDSEATGNTIYF.

A few counts support this clone. The rearrangement links TRBV9 to TRBJ1-2, with 8 bases that match TRBD1. CDR3 length: 14 residues. CDR1 is SGDLS, CDR2 YYNGEE, per germline. Trimming at V came to 3 bases and at J to 5 bases, leaving 6 bases not matched to a gene. The CDR3 DNA follows: TGTGCCAGCAGCGGGACAGGGAGTGGATATGGCTACACCTTC. Protein: CASSGTGSGYGYTF.

This chain links TRBV2 with TRBJ2-5; tentatively, D is TRBD1 (5 bases). The CDR3 is 13 amino acids. The ends were cut back, 6 bases at V and 5 bases at J, with 13 bases in the middle. The germline V gene encodes CDR1 SNHLY and CDR2 FYNNEI. This CDR3 is CASSQNKGETQYF. The DNA for the CDR3 is TGTGCCAGCAGCCAGAACAAGGGGGAGACCCAGTACTTC.

This chain connects TRBV30 to TRBJ1-4; the D is unclear. The ends were cut back, 5 bases at V and 5 bases at J, with 9 bases in the middle. Germline V gives CDR1 GTSNPN, CDR2 SVGIG (reference sequence). This CDR3 has 12 residues. CDR3 nucleotides: TGTGCCTGGGGACCCCGGAATGAAAAACTGTTTTTT. Its protein product is CAWGPRNEKLFF.

J is TRBJ2-1 and V is TRBV9; 10 nucleotides match TRBD1. CDR1 is SGDLS and CDR2 is YYNGEE in the germline V gene. V lost 3 bases, J lost 11 bases, and 11 bases stayed unmatched. The CDR3 runs to 15 residues. The CDR3 loop is CASSAGQGVQVKQFF. The CDR3, as DNA: TGTGCCAGCAGCGCTGGACAGGGGGTACAGGTCAAGCAGTTCTTC. The full variable domain, rest sourced from reference TRBV9 and TRBJ2-1, is DSGVTQTPKHLITATGQRVTLRCSPRSGDLSVYWYQQSLDQGLQFLIQYYNGEERAKGNILERFSAQQFPDLHSELNLSSLELGDSALYFCASSAGQGVQVKQFFGPGTRLTVL.

V usage is TRBV5-4 and J usage is TRBJ2-5; 7 bases are shared with TRBD2. CDR3 size: 12 residues. V was pared by 5 bases and J by 5 bases, with 3 bases of the junction left unmatched. Germline loops: CDR1 SGHNT, CDR2 YYREEE (reference sequence). CDR3 sequence (DNA): TGTGCCAGCAGTGTTAGCGGGGAGACCCAGTACTTC. It yields the protein CASSVSGETQYF.